This T cell receptor beta chain was sequenced during a study of blood T cell repertoires in COVID-19. Only a few counts were recorded for this clone. Germline V CDR1 and CDR2: SEHNR, FQNEAQ (reference sequence). CDR3 length: 15 residues. V lost 1 base and J 3 bases, leaving 12 bases between the germline ends. The method was immunoSEQ multiplex PCR; TCRdb's version includes in-frame clones alone and lacks a portion of them. The sample lists 70,000 to 90,000 clones, around 85% occurring once. What was sequenced was peripheral blood. The clonotype comes from a man aged 65 to 79 with acute or convalescent COVID-19. The J gene is TRBJ1-2, the V gene TRBV7-9; D perhaps matches TRBD1 (5 bases). The CDR3 is CASSLVGTGYYGYTF. Written as DNA, the CDR3 is TGTGCCAGCAGCTTAGTAGGTACAGGCTACTATGGCTACACCTTC.